This record looks at one T cell receptor (beta chain) sequence and its context. Study processing details: Amplification from reference gene primers served as the basis for estimated nucleated cell counts. Measured with immunoSEQ multiplex PCR; TCRdb has only the in-frame clones, and not every one. V, J and clone size were drawn from that table, and D and trimming were deduced from the DNA. In the table there are about 370,000 clones, around 91% of which are singletons. Germline CDR1 SGHVS, CDR2 FNYEAQ. Between the trimmed V and J ends, which lost 8 bases and 5 bases, there was a span of 18 bases. The CDR3 is 15 amino acids. The data originate from a study of blood T cell repertoires in COVID-19. Study-wide background: Samples of COVID-19 (acute and convalescent) were obtained from the United States, Italy and Spain.

Ages ranged from about 18 to 89 years, with residence in 24 US areas. The study assigned cohorts using participant-reported clinical history. Sequencing used PBMCs or T cells enriched from blood (not recorded which). The TCR sequence derives from a man aged 18 to 29 who had recovered from COVID-19. The chain links TRBV7-6 to TRBJ2-2; D is uncertain. The CDR3 sequence is CASSVRASSTGELFF. DNA of the CDR3: TGTGCCAGCTCTGTCCGAGCCTCCTCGACCGGGGAGCTGTTTTTT.